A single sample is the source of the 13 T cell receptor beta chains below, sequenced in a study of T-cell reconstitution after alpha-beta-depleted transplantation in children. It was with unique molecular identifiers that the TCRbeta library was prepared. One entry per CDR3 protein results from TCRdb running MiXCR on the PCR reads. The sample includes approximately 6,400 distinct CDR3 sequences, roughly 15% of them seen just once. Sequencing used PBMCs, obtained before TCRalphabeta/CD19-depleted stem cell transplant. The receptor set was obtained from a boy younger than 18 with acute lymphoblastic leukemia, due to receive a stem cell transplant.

The CDR3 nucleotides are TGTGCCAGCAGCTTAGCGGGGTCAAGGGGGCGAGGCGGCTACACCTTC. This translates into CASSLAGSRGRGGYTF. J is TRBJ1-2 and V is TRBV7-6; TRBD1 agrees at 7 bases. V lost 0 bases, J lost 8 bases, and 12 bases stayed unmatched. Per the germline V gene, CDR1 is SGHVS and CDR2 is FNYEAQ. This CDR3 spans 16 amino acids. The full variable domain, with the rest looked up from reference TRBV7-6 and TRBJ1-2, is GAGVSQSPRYKVTKRGQDVALRCDPISGHVSLYWYRQALGQGPEFLTYFNYEAQQDKSGLPNDRFSAERPEGSISTLTIQRTEQRDSAMYRCASSLAGSRGRGGYTFGSGTRLTVV.

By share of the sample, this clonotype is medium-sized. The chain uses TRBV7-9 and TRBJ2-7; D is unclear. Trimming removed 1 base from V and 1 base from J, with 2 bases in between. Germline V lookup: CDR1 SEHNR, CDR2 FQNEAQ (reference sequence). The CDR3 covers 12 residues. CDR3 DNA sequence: TGTGCCAGCAGCTTAGGGTCCTACGAGCAGTACTTC. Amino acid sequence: CASSLGSYEQYF. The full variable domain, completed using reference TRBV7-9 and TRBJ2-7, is DTGVSQNPRHKITKRGQNVTFRCDPISEHNRLYWYRQTLGQGPEFLTYFQNEAQLEKSRLLSDRFSAERPKGSFSTLEIQRTEQGDSAMYLCASSLGSYEQYFGPGTRLTVT.

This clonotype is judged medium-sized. CDR3 DNA: TGTGCCACCAGTCCGCACCTCGGAGCCGGGGCCAACGTCCTGACTTTC. This encodes CATSPHLGAGANVLTF. This chain joins TRBV24-1 and TRBJ2-6; no firm D call. V lost 6 bases and J lost 4, with 15 bases in between. The CDR3 sequence is 16 residues long. Germline CDR1 is KGHDR and CDR2 is SFDVKD.

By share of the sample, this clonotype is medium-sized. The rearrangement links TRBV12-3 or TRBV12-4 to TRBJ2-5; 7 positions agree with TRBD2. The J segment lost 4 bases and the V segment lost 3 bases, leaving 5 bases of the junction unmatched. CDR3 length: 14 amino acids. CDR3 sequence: CASSFTRGRETQYF. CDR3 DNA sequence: TGTGCCAGCAGTTTTACTCGCGGGAGAGAGACCCAGTACTTC.

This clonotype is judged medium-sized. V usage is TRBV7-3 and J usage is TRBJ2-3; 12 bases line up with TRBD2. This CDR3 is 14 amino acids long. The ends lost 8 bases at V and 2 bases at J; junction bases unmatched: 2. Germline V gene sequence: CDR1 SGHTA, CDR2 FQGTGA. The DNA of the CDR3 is TGTGCCAGCGGACTAGCGGGACCCACAGATACGCAGTATTTT. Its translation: CASGLAGPTDTQYF. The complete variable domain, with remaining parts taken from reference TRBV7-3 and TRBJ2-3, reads GAGVSQTPSNKVTEKGKYVELRCDPISGHTALYWYRQSLGQGPEFLIYFQGTGAADDSGLPNDRFFAVRPEGSVSTLKIQRTERGDSAVYLCASGLAGPTDTQYFGPGTRLTVL.

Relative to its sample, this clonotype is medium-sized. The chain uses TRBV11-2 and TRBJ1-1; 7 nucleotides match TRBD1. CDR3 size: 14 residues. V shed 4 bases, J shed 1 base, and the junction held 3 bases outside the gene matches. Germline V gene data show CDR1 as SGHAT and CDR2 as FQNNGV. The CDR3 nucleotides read TGTGCCAGCAGCTACTACAGGGGGAACACTGAAGCTTTCTTT. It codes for CASSYYRGNTEAFF.

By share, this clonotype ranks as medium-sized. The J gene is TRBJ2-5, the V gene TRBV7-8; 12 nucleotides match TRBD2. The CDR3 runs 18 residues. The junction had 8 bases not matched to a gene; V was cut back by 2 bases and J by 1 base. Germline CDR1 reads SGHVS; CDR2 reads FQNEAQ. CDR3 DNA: TGTGCCAGCAGCTTAACCGGGAAACTAGCGGGAGGCCAAGAGACCCAGTACTTC. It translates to CASSLTGKLAGGQETQYF.

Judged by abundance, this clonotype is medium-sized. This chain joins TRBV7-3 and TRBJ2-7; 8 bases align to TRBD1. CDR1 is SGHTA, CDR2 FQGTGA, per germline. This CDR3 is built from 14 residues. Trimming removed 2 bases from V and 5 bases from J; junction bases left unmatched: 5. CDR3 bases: TGTGCCAGCAGCTTAGGCACAGGGGGAAACGAGCAGTACTTC. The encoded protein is CASSLGTGGNEQYF.

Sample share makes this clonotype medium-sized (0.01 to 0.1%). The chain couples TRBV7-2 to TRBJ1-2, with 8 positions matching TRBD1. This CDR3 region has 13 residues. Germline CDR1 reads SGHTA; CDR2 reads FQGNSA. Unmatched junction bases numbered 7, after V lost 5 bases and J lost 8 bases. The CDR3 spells CASSPTGAGGYTF. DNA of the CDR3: TGTGCCAGCAGCCCGACAGGGGCGGGGGGCTACACCTTC.

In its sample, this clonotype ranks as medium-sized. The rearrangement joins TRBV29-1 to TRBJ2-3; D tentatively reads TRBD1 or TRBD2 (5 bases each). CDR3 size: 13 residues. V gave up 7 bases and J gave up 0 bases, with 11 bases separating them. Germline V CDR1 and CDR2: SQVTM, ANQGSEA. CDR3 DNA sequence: TGCAGCGGTAAACGGGACAGCACAGATACGCAGTATTTT. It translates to CSGKRDSTDTQYF.

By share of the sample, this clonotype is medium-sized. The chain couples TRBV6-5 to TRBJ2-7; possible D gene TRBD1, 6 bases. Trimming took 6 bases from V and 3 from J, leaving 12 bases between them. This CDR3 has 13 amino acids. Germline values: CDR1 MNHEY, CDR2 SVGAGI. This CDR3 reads CASSPPGVYEQYF. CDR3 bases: TGTGCCAGCAGCCCCCCAGGGGTCTACGAGCAGTACTTC.

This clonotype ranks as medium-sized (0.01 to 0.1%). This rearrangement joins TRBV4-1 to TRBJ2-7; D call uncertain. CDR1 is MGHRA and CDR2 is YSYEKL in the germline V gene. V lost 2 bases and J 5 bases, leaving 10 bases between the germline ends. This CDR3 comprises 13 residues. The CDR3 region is CASSQIHLDEQYF. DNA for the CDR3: TGCGCCAGCAGCCAAATTCATCTTGACGAGCAGTACTTC.

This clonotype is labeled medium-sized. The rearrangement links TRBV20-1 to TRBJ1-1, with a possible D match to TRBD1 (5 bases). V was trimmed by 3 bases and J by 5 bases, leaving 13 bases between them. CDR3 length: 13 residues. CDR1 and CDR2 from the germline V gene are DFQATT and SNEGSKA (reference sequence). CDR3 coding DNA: TGCAGTGCTAGCCTCTCTGGGGGAACTGAAGCTTTCTTT. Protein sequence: CSASLSGGTEAFF.